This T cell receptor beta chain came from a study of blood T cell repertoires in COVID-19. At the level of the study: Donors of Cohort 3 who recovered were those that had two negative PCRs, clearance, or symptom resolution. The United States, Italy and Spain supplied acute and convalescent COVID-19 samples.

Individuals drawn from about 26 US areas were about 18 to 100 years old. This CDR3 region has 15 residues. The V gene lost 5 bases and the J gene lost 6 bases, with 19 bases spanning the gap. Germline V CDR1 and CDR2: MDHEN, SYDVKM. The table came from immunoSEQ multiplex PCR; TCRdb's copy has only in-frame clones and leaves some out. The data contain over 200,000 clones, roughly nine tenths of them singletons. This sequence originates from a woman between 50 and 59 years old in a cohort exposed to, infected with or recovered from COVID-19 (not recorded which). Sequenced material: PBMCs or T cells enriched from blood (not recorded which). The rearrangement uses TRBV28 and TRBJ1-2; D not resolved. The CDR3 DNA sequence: TGTGCCAGCAGTCCTATGGCGGGTACCCGGCATGGCTACACCTTC. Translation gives CASSPMAGTRHGYTF.